This T cell receptor (beta chain) was recorded in a study of response to subunit inactivated influenza vaccine. MiXCR was run by TCRdb on the RT-PCR reads, yielding one entry per CDR3 protein. The repertoire holds about 530,000 distinct CDR3 sequences, about 12% seen once, with roughly 10% in the top ten. The sequencing used PBMCs from blood, collected on the day of vaccination. The sequence was collected from a man aged 45 to 65 who received an inactivated influenza vaccine.

The CDR3 sequence: CSASGTSGMAETQYF. Written as DNA, the CDR3 is TGCAGTGCTAGCGGGACTAGCGGGATGGCGGAGACCCAGTACTTC. The chain couples TRBV20-1 to TRBJ2-5; 13 positions match TRBD2. This CDR3 is built from 15 residues. Germline lookup yields CDR1 DFQATT and CDR2 SNEGSKA (reference sequence). The junction had 6 bases not matched to a gene; V was cut back by 3 bases and J by 5 bases.